This section outlines one T cell receptor (beta chain) sequence together with its context. V shed 1 base and J shed 7 bases, with 7 bases lying between them. CDR1 and CDR2 from the germline V gene are SGHVS and FNYEAQ. The CDR3 has 12 amino acids. The data originate from a study of blood T cell repertoires in COVID-19. Study-level information: Samples taken during acute and convalescent COVID-19 were collected in the United States, Italy and Spain. In each case, the material was cDNA or gDNA derived from T cells, B-cell-depleted T cells, or PBMCs.

As originally analysed: Nucleated cell counts were estimated from reference gene primer amplification. Sequenced by immunoSEQ multiplex PCR; TCRdb stores in-frame clones only, minus some. The V and J calls and clone size are taken from that table; D and trimming were inferred from the DNA. Seen here are 200,000 to 300,000 clones, 65% to 90% observed once, and the top ten hold approximately 2%. The rearrangement uses TRBV7-6 and TRBJ1-1; D gene ambiguous. The sequencing sample was made of peripheral blood. The source of this sequence is a man younger than 40 with active or convalescent COVID-19. The CDR3 DNA is TGTGCCAGCAGCTTAGAGCGCAGTGAAGCTTTCTTT. Protein product: CASSLERSEAFF.